The sequence of this TCR beta chain was determined in a study of cytomegalovirus exposure and HLA in healthy donors. At the level of the study: HLA-typed donors were the source of about 85 million unique TCRs, which an early data release held.

Comments on this clone: Its antigen remains unknown.

PCR amplification relied on 60 Vbeta primers (plus 13 Jbeta primers). TCRdb's table, derived via immunoSEQ multiplex PCR, lists solely in-frame clones and lacks some. The table shows more than 150,000 clones, with more than 65% occurring only once. Looked up from germline, CDR1 is PRHDT and CDR2 is FYEKMQ (reference sequence). V shed 4 bases and J 4 bases; nucleotides not matched to a gene: 13. This CDR3 has 16 residues. Study outcomes and limitations: Later work associated roughly 15,000 TCR beta sequences with HLA alleles at 0.05 false discovery rate. Investigators reported 164 TCR beta chains as tied to cytomegalovirus.

The chain employs TRBV13 and TRBJ2-7; 7 nucleotides agree with TRBD2. The receptor's source is a man aged 50 or older in good health and CMV-seropositive. Material: PBMCs. The CDR3, as DNA: TGTGCCAGCAGCTCCTGGAGCGCGGGAGCTAAGTACGAGCAGTACTTC. Encoded protein: CASSSWSAGAKYEQYF.